This T cell receptor beta chain derives from a study of regulatory T cells in long-lasting Graves disease. This sample's time point: newly diagnosed GD, antithyroid drugs for less than 3 months. TCR sequences were obtained from RNA taken from PBMCs. It was an endocrinology department in Xi'an, China, that provided the patients. Investigators prepared the TCR beta libraries by applying iRepertoire HTBI primers and Arm-PCR of CDR3 regions. MiXCR, run by TCRdb on the multiplex PCR reads, gives a single entry per CDR3 protein. The sample contains about 220,000 distinct CDR3 sequences, roughly 18% of which appear only once. J was trimmed by 6 bases and V by 4 bases; bases with no gene match: 8. CDR1 and CDR2 from the germline V gene are SNHLY and FYNNEI. The CDR3 sequence is 15 residues long. This sample was also put to use in a study of T cells in Graves' hyperthyroidism and ophthalmopathy. That source reports: HTBI primers were employed in a first-round RT-PCR of the TCR CDR3. Ophthalmopathy was distinguished from stable hyperthyroidism by 13 V-J signatures.

This TCR was sampled from a woman in her thirties with Graves disease. Sequences were derived from peripheral blood mononuclear cells (PBMCs), sampled at new diagnosis, from a patient treated with antithyroid drugs. V usage is TRBV2 and J usage is TRBJ1-4; 7 nucleotides line up with TRBD1. CDR3 protein: CASSGLGQVDEKLFF. CDR3 sequence (DNA): TGTGCCAGCAGTGGACTAGGACAGGTGGATGAAAAACTGTTTTTT.